This T cell receptor beta chain emerged from a study of PD-1 blockade in classical Hodgkin lymphoma. Each patient experienced a relapse that followed autologous stem cell transplantation, and brentuximab vedotin exposure varied. Method: immunoSEQ multiplex PCR; TCRdb's copy keeps in-frame clones and lacks some. The table lists 45,000 to 55,000 clones, over 75% of them singletons. From germline, CDR1 is SGHRS and CDR2 YFSETQ. The V end was cut by 1 base, the J end by 5 bases, with 6 bases between. The CDR3 extends over 13 amino acids. The TCR comes from a human donor with classical Hodgkin lymphoma. The source material was peripheral blood mononuclear cells (PBMCs), sampled at baseline. The V call is TRBV5-1, the J call TRBJ2-2; D unresolved. CDR3 DNA: TGCGCCAGCAGCTTGAGTAGGACCGGGGAGCTGTTTTTT. Protein product: CASSLSRTGELFF.